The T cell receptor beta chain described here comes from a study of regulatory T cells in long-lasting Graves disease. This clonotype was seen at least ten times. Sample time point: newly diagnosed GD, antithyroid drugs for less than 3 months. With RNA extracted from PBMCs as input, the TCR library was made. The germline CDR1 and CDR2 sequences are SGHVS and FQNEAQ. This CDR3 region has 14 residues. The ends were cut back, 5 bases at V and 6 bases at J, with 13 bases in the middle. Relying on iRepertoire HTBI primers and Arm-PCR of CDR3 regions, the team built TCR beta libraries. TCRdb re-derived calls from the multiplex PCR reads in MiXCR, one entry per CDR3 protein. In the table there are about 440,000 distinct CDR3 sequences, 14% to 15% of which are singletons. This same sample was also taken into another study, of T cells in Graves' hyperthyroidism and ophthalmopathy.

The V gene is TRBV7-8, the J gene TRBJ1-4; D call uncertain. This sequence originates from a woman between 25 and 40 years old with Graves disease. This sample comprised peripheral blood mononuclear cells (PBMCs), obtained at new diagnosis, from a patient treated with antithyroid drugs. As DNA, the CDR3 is TGTGCCAGCAGCAGCGACACGAATGATGAAAAACTGTTTTTT. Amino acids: CASSSDTNDEKLFF.